This TCR beta chain was sequenced for a study of shared clonotypes between healthy human individuals. Comments on this clone: No antigen is known for it.

Using immunoSEQ multiplex PCR, the repertoire was profiled, and TCRdb retains in-frame clones only, with some absent. The sample has some 2,000,000 clones; 90% to 96% are singletons. General study points: Clonotypes not shared had lower generation probabilities than those common to all four donors. The study generally estimated greater richness for naive than memory subsets. Measured sharing among donors was expected to vary with sequencing depth.

The donors, all of them Caucasian adults, lived in Nashville, Tennessee. Germline CDR1 and CDR2: SGHTA and FQGNSA. After removal of 5 bases from V and 7 bases from J, the junction contained 5 bases not matched to a gene. The length of the CDR3 is 14 residues. This chain links TRBV7-2 with TRBJ1-6; 7 nucleotides align to TRBD1. This clonotype was sampled from a young man in good health. The sample consisted of naive CD4+ T cells sorted from blood. The subset here: CD45RA+ positively selected. The CDR3 bases are TGTGCCAGCAGCCAGGACAGGCGGAATTCACCCCTCCACTTT. Its translation is CASSQDRRNSPLHF.